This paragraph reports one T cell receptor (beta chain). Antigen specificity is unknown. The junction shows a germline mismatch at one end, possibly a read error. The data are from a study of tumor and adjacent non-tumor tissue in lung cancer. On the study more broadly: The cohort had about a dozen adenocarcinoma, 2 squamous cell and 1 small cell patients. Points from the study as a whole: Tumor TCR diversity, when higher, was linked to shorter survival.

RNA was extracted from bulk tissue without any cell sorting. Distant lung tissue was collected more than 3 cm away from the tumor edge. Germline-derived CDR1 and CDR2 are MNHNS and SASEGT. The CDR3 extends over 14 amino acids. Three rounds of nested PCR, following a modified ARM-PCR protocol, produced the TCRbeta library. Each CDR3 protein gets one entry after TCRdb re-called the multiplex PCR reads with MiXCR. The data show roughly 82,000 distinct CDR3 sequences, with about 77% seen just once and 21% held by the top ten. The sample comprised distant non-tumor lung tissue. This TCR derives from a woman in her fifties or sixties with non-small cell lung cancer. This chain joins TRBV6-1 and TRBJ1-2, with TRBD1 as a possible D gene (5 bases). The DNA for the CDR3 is TGTGCTAGCAGTCGCCGAATAGGGGAATATGGCTACACCTTC. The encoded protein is CASSRRIGEYGYTF.